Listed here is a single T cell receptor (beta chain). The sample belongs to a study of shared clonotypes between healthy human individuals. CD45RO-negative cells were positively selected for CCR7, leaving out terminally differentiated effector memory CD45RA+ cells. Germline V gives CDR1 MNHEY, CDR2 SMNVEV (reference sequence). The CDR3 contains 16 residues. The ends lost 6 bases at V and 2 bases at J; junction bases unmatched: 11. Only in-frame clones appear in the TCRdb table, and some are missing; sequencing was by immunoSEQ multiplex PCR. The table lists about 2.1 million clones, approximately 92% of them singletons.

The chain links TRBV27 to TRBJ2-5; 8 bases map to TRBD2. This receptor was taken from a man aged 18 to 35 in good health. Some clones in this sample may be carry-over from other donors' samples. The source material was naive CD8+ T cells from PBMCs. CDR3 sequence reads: CASRPPTSVYQETQYF. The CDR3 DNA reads TGTGCCAGCAGGCCCCCGACTAGCGTCTATCAAGAGACCCAGTACTTC.